This T cell receptor beta chain was observed in a study of T cell responses to AZD1222 COVID-19 vaccine. In the study overall: Second doses were pooled across both intervals (about 4 or about 12 weeks).

TCRdb's table, derived via immunoSEQ multiplex PCR, lists solely in-frame clones and lacks some. The sample has approximately 97,000 clones, 86% seen once. With 3 bases removed from V and 0 bases from J, the gap between germline ends came to 9 bases. Germline-derived CDR1 and CDR2 are MNHEY and SMNVEV (reference sequence). CDR3 length: 15 amino acids. This clonotype originated in an adult in good health. The sample here was peripheral blood, taken on day 0 of AZD1222 vaccination. The V call is TRBV27, the J call TRBJ2-1; TRBD1 or TRBD2 may be the D gene (5 bases each). The CDR3: CASSFAGSSYNEQFF. The CDR3 coding sequence is TGTGCCAGCAGTTTCGCAGGGAGCTCCTACAATGAGCAGTTCTTC.